What follows describes a single T cell receptor beta chain. What this receptor recognizes is not known. No per-base quality is available; no much larger clone lies one base away. This specimen belongs to a study of blood T cell repertoires in COVID-19 (dated by TCRdb to the early 2020s). About the investigation overall: Samples from collaborators originated in the United States, Italy and Spain and spanned both the acute and convalescent phases of COVID-19. Sample metadata almost always included a de-identified subject ID, COVID-19 status, age in years and sex. The prospective study material was composed of cDNA or gDNA derived from T cells, B-cell-depleted T cells, or PBMCs. Deeply sampled blood TCRbeta repertoires from subjects exposed to, actively infected with, or recovered from COVID-19 were included in the dataset. Where available, HLA class I and class II types were taken from metadata supplied by the sample provider and were not determined by assay-based typing. The repertoires were released in a freely available public database meant as a resource for research on the immune response to SARS-CoV-2. The samples were drawn from two sources: the first 160 participants of the ongoing ImmuneRACE study, and 1,000 to 1,500 subjects contributed by 6 global collaborators. Paper-wide results and their limitations: How much clinical and demographic metadata was included differed by source and by participant, and the metadata was provided uncurated.

The CDR3, from cysteine to phenylalanine, totals 16 residues. Left in the record is the CDR3 DNA by itself, 48 bases read in frame from the first base. The junction carries 13 bases between V and J, which are trimmed by 0 bases and 5 bases respectively. For CDR1 and CDR2, the germline V gene lists MGHRA and YSYEKL. Another Seattle source contributed samples from volunteer blood donors who had recovered from COVID-19. Whole blood was collected in K2EDTA tubes by collaborating institutions according to the institutions' own protocols. Collaborator samples were shipped for TCRbeta analysis as frozen whole blood, isolated PBMCs, or DNA extracted from either sample type. The immunoSEQ Assay, a bias-controlled multiplex PCR, was used to amplify TCRbeta CDR3 regions from genomic DNA. In the source study's methods: Nucleated cell counts per sample were estimated from amplification of reference gene primers within the assay. To quantify the absolute abundance of each unique TCRbeta CDR3 rearrangement, sequence reads were collapsed and filtered. For each sample, productive Simpson clonality was calculated by taking the square root of Simpson's diversity index across productive rearrangements. The immuneACCESS repertoire file appears here via TCRdb, limited to in-frame rearrangements. These files lack a portion of the clones; in checked studies, under half of the deficit traces to unresolved V genes, and the cause of the others is not known. For V, J and clone size, that table is used; D and trimming come from the DNA. This sample gives 150,000 to 200,000 clones in total; 84% of them show up just once. The ten largest clones add up to roughly 7.7% of the sample.

The chain is made from TRBV4-1 and TRBJ2-2; there is no confident call for the D gene. This TCR came from a middle-aged man who had recovered from COVID-19. The sequenced material came from peripheral blood. The DNA reads TGCGCCAGCAGCCAAGATCCAGGCACAACGACCGGGGAGCTGTTTTTT. Translated, this gives CASSQDPGTTTGELFF.